This T cell receptor (beta chain) was obtained from a study of OX40 agonist ivuxolimab in advanced cancers. Generated by immunoSEQ multiplex PCR, the TCRdb table keeps only in-frame clones and is missing some. The sample shows tens of thousands of clones, about 86% of them seen only once. Study-wide results and caveats: Blood T cells, both CD4+ and CD8+, expanded clonally by week 6 at 0.1 to 3.0 mg/kg.

The CDR3 extends over 13 amino acids. Germline CDR1 reads SQVTM; CDR2 reads ANQGSEA. Trimming took 7 bases from V and 1 from J; bases not matched to a gene: 6. Turning to this clone: As yet, its antigen is unknown.

This receptor was identified in an adult with an advanced solid tumor such as melanoma, head and neck, liver or kidney cancer. The sequencing here drew on CD4+ or CD8+ T cells sorted from blood, taken in a trial of the OX40 agonist ivuxolimab. This rearrangement joins TRBV29-1 to TRBJ2-5; 7 nucleotides line up with TRBD2. CDR3 amino acids: CSAAREGQETQYF. CDR3 in DNA: TGCAGCGCAGCTAGGGAGGGCCAAGAGACCCAGTACTTC.